This T cell receptor (beta chain) was observed in a study of tumor-infiltrating lymphocytes in primary liver carcinoma. TCR beta cDNA was reverse-transcribed from roughly 0.45 ug of total RNA. The reaction used a constant-region primer and ProtoScript II reverse transcriptase. Slightly modified ARM-PCR served as the procedure for the TCR beta libraries. These libraries came from three rounds of nested multiplex PCR. For roughly 10 cycles apiece, the opening two PCR rounds ran with TRBV1-TRBV30 forward primers and a C-beta reverse primer. One entry per CDR3 protein results from TCRdb running MiXCR on the multiplex PCR reads. This table holds 84,000 or so distinct CDR3 sequences, approximately 77% found once. The germline gives CDR1 MNHEY, CDR2 SVGEGT. The CDR3 loop spans 12 amino acids. Concerning this clonotype: The antigen is not known.

Points from the study as a whole: Blood trailed tumors significantly in top-250-clone fraction (p = 0.039).

The tissue used was unsorted bulk material of 20-30 mg. RNA and DNA were co-extracted from it with the AllPrep DNA/RNA mini kit. The clonotype was recovered from a man between 40 and 49 years old with primary liver carcinoma and hepatitis B virus infection. The genes are TRBV6-2 or TRBV6-3 and TRBJ2-3, with D unresolved. The specimen was liver tumor tissue from sampling region 1. Noted subset: tumor region T1, superior pole. The CDR3: CTTSAYTDTQYF. DNA of the CDR3: TGTACCACCAGTGCCTACACAGATACGCAGTATTTT.